These 7 T cell receptor beta chains share one sample of origin, sequenced in a study of early T cells in non-severe SARS-CoV-2 infection. One entry per CDR3 protein, called by TCRdb with MiXCR from the 5' RACE reads. The sample lists tens of thousands of distinct CDR3 sequences; around 12% were seen once. Sequencing used whole blood. These receptor sequences come from an adult who was a healthcare worker with PCR-confirmed SARS-CoV-2 infection or an uninfected control (not recorded which).

This clonotype has ten or more counts. The chain couples TRBV29-1 to TRBJ2-7, with D possibly being TRBD2 (6 bases). CDR3 length equals 14 residues. The V and J ends lost 3 bases and 6 bases respectively, with 18 bases between them. Per the germline V gene, CDR1 is SQVTM and CDR2 is ANQGSEA. CDR3 in DNA: TGCAGCGTTGATTCGCAGGGACTGGGTCGCGAGCAGTACTTC. Translating it yields CSVDSQGLGREQYF.

This chain links TRBV29-1 with TRBJ1-1; 7 bases are shared with TRBD1. The germline V gene encodes CDR1 SQVTM and CDR2 ANQGSEA. The CDR3 sequence is 14 residues long. The junction had 8 bases not matched to a gene; V was cut back by 2 bases and J by 5 bases. The CDR3 bases are TGCAGCGTTGAAAGGACAGGAGCCGAAACTGAAGCTTTCTTT. As protein: CSVERTGAETEAFF.

The V call is TRBV20-1, the J call TRBJ1-5, with a tentative D call TRBD1 (5 bases). Trimming left V 6 bases short and J 6 bases short, with 15 bases between. This CDR3 is 13 amino acids long. The germline V gene encodes CDR1 DFQATT and CDR2 SNEGSKA (reference sequence). The CDR3 loop reads CSASGGGLQPQHF. CDR3 nucleotide sequence: TGCAGTGCCAGCGGGGGGGGACTTCAGCCCCAGCATTTT.

The chain combines TRBV10-3 with TRBJ2-7, with TRBD1 identical over 10 bases. Germline V gene data show CDR1 as ENHRY and CDR2 as SYGVKD. The ends lost 0 bases at V and 6 bases at J; junction bases unmatched: 8. This CDR3 comprises 16 residues. CDR3 loop: CAISESGGTGASEQYF. Here the CDR3 DNA reads TGTGCCATCAGTGAGTCAGGAGGGACAGGGGCCTCCGAGCAGTACTTC.

The sample holds many counts of this clonotype. This CDR3 is CASSPHPYEQYF. CDR3 in DNA: TGTGCCAGCTCACCACATCCCTACGAGCAGTACTTC. V and J are TRBV18 and TRBJ2-7, with D hard to call. CDR1 KGHSH and CDR2 LQKENI come from the germline V gene. Trimming pared 1 base from V and 2 bases from J, leaving 3 bases between. The CDR3 loop spans 12 amino acids.

This clonotype was seen at least ten times. The J gene is TRBJ1-2, the V gene TRBV6-5; D remains ambiguous. Germline V lookup: CDR1 MNHEY, CDR2 SVGAGI. This CDR3 has 15 amino acids. The ends were cut back, 5 bases at V and 0 bases at J, with 13 bases in the middle. The CDR3 reads CASSPLSGANYGYTF. The CDR3 coding sequence is TGTGCCAGCAGTCCACTGTCAGGAGCTAACTATGGCTACACCTTC.

This clonotype was detected many times. The rearrangement links TRBV30 to TRBJ2-7; 8 positions match TRBD1. The V and J ends lost 2 bases and 3 bases, in that order; junction bases with no gene match: 6. The CDR3 runs to 14 residues. Per germline, CDR1 GTSNPN and CDR2 SVGIG (reference sequence). The DNA for the CDR3 is TGTGCCTGGAGTTCCGGGACAGGTAGCTACGAGCAGTACTTC. Its protein is CAWSSGTGSYEQYF.